These 5 T cell receptor beta chains share one sample of origin, sequenced in a study of blood T cells in healthy people across ages (dated by TCRdb to between 2014 and 2016). Library preparation used 5' RACE. TCRdb records Illumina HiSeq 2500 as the sequencer. The second PCR ran for about 6 to 12 cycles and used a J-beta primer mix along with a sample-barcoded 5' primer. TCRdb's own reprocessing of the public reads used fastp at Q25 and MiXCR and kept productive beta chains. Duplicate CDR3 protein sequences are folded into a single record with the most common DNA and genes. This sample comprises fewer than 1,000,000 distinct CDR3 sequences, around 50% of them detected only once. The ten largest clones add up to about a sixth of the sample. Sequencing was carried out using blood. The receptors were sampled from a man at least 80 years old in good health.

The rearrangement joins TRBV30 to TRBJ2-3, with D perhaps being TRBD1 or TRBD2 (6 bases each). The CDR3 is 14 amino acids. Per germline, CDR1 GTSNPN and CDR2 SVGIG (reference sequence). The V gene lost 2 bases and the J gene lost 6 bases, with 15 bases spanning the gap. CDR3 coding DNA: TGTGCCTGGAGTCCCGGGGGCATGAGCGATACGCAGTATTTT. Protein product: CAWSPGGMSDTQYF. Combining the CDR3 with reference TRBV30 and TRBJ2-3 gives the whole variable domain SQTIHQWPATLVQPVGSPLSLECTVEGTSNPNLYWYRQAAGRGLQLLFYSVGIGQISSEVPQNLSASRPQDRQFILSSKKLLLSDSGFYLCAWSPGGMSDTQYFGPGTRLTVL.

The V call is TRBV5-1, the J call TRBJ2-5, with D possibly being TRBD2 (6 bases). Trimming stripped 3 bases from V and 5 bases from J, with 14 bases between. Per germline, CDR1 SGHRS and CDR2 YFSETQ. This CDR3 spans 14 amino acids. CDR3 residues: CASSWGTAAETQYF. The CDR3 nucleotides read TGCGCCAGCAGCTGGGGGACTGCGGCGGAGACCCAGTACTTC.

This clonotype was detected ten times or more. The V gene is TRBV20-1, the J gene TRBJ2-7, with a weak D call TRBD2 (6 bases). Trimming pared 3 bases from V and 5 bases from J, leaving 14 bases between. CDR1 DFQATT and CDR2 SNEGSKA come from the germline V gene (reference sequence). This CDR3 spans 13 amino acids. The CDR3 DNA sequence: TGCAGTGCTAGTGCGGAAGCGGGCGACGAGCAGTACTTC. It encodes CSASAEAGDEQYF.

A word on this clonotype: Just one base apart from a much larger clone, this may be a read error. The chain combines TRBV25-1 with TRBJ2-1, with D uncertain. The CDR3 runs 14 residues. Germline CDR1 reads MGHDK; CDR2 reads SYGVNS. This chain's CDR3 is CASSDTAGWDEQCF. In nucleotides, the CDR3 is TGTGCCAGCAGTGATACGGCTGGATGGGATGAGCAGTGCTTC.

This chain uses TRBV2 with TRBJ2-1; 13 bases match TRBD2. This CDR3 is 14 amino acids long. V was pared by 8 bases and J by 6 bases, with 4 bases of the junction left unmatched. Germline CDR1 is SNHLY and CDR2 is FYNNEI. This chain's CDR3 is CASLGLAGANEQFF. The DNA for the CDR3 is TGTGCCAGCCTCGGACTAGCGGGAGCCAATGAGCAGTTCTTC.